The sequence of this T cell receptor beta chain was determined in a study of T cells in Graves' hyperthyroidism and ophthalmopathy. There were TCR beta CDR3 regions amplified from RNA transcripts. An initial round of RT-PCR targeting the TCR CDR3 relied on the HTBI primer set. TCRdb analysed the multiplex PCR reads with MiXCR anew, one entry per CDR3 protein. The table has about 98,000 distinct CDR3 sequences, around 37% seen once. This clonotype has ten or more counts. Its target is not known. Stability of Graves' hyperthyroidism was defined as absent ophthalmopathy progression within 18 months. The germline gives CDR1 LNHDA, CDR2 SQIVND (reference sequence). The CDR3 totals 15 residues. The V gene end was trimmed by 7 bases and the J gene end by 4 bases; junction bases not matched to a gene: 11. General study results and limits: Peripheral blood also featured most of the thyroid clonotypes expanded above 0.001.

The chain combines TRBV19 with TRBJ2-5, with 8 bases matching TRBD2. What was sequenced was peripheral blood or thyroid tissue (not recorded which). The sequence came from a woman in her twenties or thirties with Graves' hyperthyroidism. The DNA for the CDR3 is TGTGCCAGTACTCCGGGACTAGGAATCATAGAGACCCAGTACTTC. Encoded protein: CASTPGLGIIETQYF.